A single sample is the source of the 16 T cell receptor beta chains below, sequenced in a study of shared clonotypes between healthy human individuals. Naive-designated CD8 cells lacked CD45RO, were positively enriched for CCR7, and omitted terminally differentiated effector memory CD45RA+ cells. TCRdb keeps only in-frame clones here, not all; method: immunoSEQ multiplex PCR. The sample carries hundreds of thousands of clones, roughly 95% recorded once. The material sequenced was naive CD8+ T cells sorted from blood. The receptors shown here come from a woman younger than 45 in good health.

The rearrangement joins TRBV27 to TRBJ1-2; 7 nucleotides align to TRBD1. Looked up from germline, CDR1 is MNHEY and CDR2 is SMNVEV (reference sequence). The CDR3 sequence is 13 residues long. V shed 4 bases, J shed 8 bases, and the junction held 7 bases outside the gene matches. The CDR3 nucleotides are TGTGCCAGCAGTTATTGGACAGGAGAAGGCTACACCTTC. This sequence encodes CASSYWTGEGYTF.

This clone appeared a single time. The J gene is TRBJ2-5, the V gene TRBV28; TRBD2 might be the D (6 bases). Germline V lookup: CDR1 MDHEN, CDR2 SYDVKM. The length of the CDR3 is 14 residues. Trimming took 4 bases from V and 1 from J, leaving 10 bases between them. The chain's CDR3 is CASSSGTFQETQYF. The DNA for the CDR3 is TGTGCCAGCAGTTCAGGGACTTTCCAAGAGACCCAGTACTTC. Combining the CDR3 with reference TRBV28 and TRBJ2-5 gives the whole variable domain DVKVTQSSRYLVKRTGEKVFLECVQDMDHENMFWYRQDPGLGLRLIYFSYDVKMKEKGDIPEGYSVSREKKERFSLILESASTNQTSMYLCASSSGTFQETQYFGPGTRLLVL.

This sequence joins TRBV27 and TRBJ2-5; 7 positions match TRBD1. The V gene end was trimmed by 5 bases and the J gene end by 5 bases; junction bases not matched to a gene: 14. This CDR3 comprises 16 residues. Germline V CDR1 and CDR2: MNHEY, SMNVEV (reference sequence). CDR3 nucleotide sequence: TGTGCCAGCAGTCCCGGGACAGCCGGACATGGGGAGACCCAGTACTTC. Translating it yields CASSPGTAGHGETQYF.

This clone was recorded only once. The gene calls are TRBV6-1 and TRBJ2-7; 13 bases align to TRBD2. Per the germline V gene, CDR1 is MNHNS and CDR2 is SASEGT. J lost 12 bases, V lost 6 bases, and 11 bases had no gene match. There are 14 residues in the CDR3. CDR3: CASRPRTSGSHGYF. Written as DNA, the CDR3 is TGTGCCAGCAGACCCCGGACTAGCGGGAGTCATGGGTACTTC.

The chain employs TRBV6-5 and TRBJ1-1, with a possible D match to TRBD1 (5 bases). Between the trimmed V and J ends, which lost 2 bases and 0 bases, there was a span of 13 bases. This CDR3 region has 16 residues. Germline values: CDR1 MNHEY, CDR2 SVGAGI. In nucleotides, the CDR3 is TGTGCCAGCAGTTACATTCAGGGTACCATGAACACTGAAGCTTTCTTT. The encoded protein is CASSYIQGTMNTEAFF.

This chain joins TRBV6-1 and TRBJ1-5; D unclear. Germline assignment: CDR1 MNHNS and CDR2 SASEGT. The CDR3 is made up of 12 amino acids. V gave up 9 bases and J gave up 9 bases, with 15 bases separating them. This CDR3 is CASMSGVRPQHF. CDR3 DNA sequence: TGTGCCAGTATGTCCGGGGTTCGGCCCCAGCATTTT.

The chain carries TRBV6-1 and TRBJ2-7, with D possibly matching TRBD2 (5 bases). CDR3 length equals 14 residues. In germline, CDR1 is MNHNS, CDR2 SASEGT. The germline V and J ends were trimmed by 2 bases and 2 bases, with 10 bases remaining between them. Here the CDR3 reads CASSEFYGTYEQYF. The CDR3 region has the DNA TGTGCCAGCAGTGAATTCTACGGGACCTACGAGCAGTACTTC.

The sample holds one count of this clone. The CDR3 reads CASSDDSPSYEQYF. CDR3 sequence (DNA): TGCGCCAGCAGTGATGACTCCCCGTCCTACGAGCAGTACTTC. The chain carries TRBV10-1 and TRBJ2-5, with D uncertain. The J call is in doubt because the DNA end fits TRBJ2-7 better. This CDR3 spans 14 amino acids. CDR1 and CDR2 from the germline V gene are WNHNN and SYGVQD (reference sequence).

The J gene is TRBJ2-1, the V gene TRBV7-9; TRBD1 matches 10 bases. Germline CDR1 is SEHNR and CDR2 is FQNEAQ (reference sequence). V lost 10 bases and J lost 2; bases outside the gene matches: 2. The CDR3 has 13 amino acids. The DNA for the CDR3 is TGTGCCAAAGGGACAGGGGCCTACAATGAGCAGTTCTTC. This gives the protein CAKGTGAYNEQFF.

This clone occurred once. The V gene is TRBV27, the J gene TRBJ2-1; 12 bases align to TRBD2. This CDR3 comprises 14 residues. Trimming cost V 6 bases and J 9 bases; bases outside gene matches: 6. The germline V gene encodes CDR1 MNHEY and CDR2 SMNVEV (reference sequence). The CDR3 DNA is TGTGCCAGCAGCCCCTCGACTAGCGGGGGTGAGCAGTTCTTC. It is translated as CASSPSTSGGEQFF.

V is TRBV5-1 and J is TRBJ2-7; 9 nucleotides line up with TRBD2. CDR1 and CDR2 from the germline V gene are SGHRS and YFSETQ. The CDR3 runs 18 residues. V lost 4 bases and J lost 4; bases outside the gene matches: 18. CDR3 in amino acids: CASSTRPGTSPRGYEQYF. The CDR3 DNA reads TGCGCCAGCAGCACCCGTCCCGGGACTAGCCCCAGGGGTTACGAGCAGTACTTC.

The chain combines TRBV9 with TRBJ2-3, with no clear D. In germline, CDR1 is SGDLS, CDR2 YYNGEE. The V and J ends lost 3 bases and 2 bases respectively, with 13 bases between them. The CDR3 loop spans 15 amino acids. DNA for the CDR3: TGTGCCAGCAGCGCGCACGGGCAAATCACAGATACGCAGTATTTT. Translated: CASSAHGQITDTQYF.

This chain connects TRBV28 to TRBJ2-7; 7 nucleotides match TRBD1. The CDR3 runs to 14 residues. Trimming took 5 bases from V and 3 from J; bases not matched to a gene: 7. Germline V CDR1 and CDR2: MDHEN, SYDVKM. CDR3 coding DNA: TGTGCCAGCAGTCTAGGGACAGAACGCTACGAGCAGTACTTC. Its protein product is CASSLGTERYEQYF.

The chain carries TRBV27 and TRBJ2-1; 11 bases are shared with TRBD1. V lost 3 bases and J lost 6; bases outside the gene matches: 4. The CDR3 is made up of 15 amino acids. Per germline, CDR1 MNHEY and CDR2 SMNVEV (reference sequence). The CDR3 spells CASSFRDRGSNEQFF. The CDR3 DNA reads as TGTGCCAGCAGTTTCCGGGACAGGGGGTCCAATGAGCAGTTCTTC.

This chain joins TRBV5-1 and TRBJ2-2; possibly TRBD1 for D (6 bases). Germline V gene sequence: CDR1 SGHRS, CDR2 YFSETQ. The CDR3 sequence is 16 residues long. V was shortened by 3 bases and J by 1 base, with 13 bases between the two germline ends. CDR3 nucleotides: TGCGCCAGCAGCTCCAACAGGGAGAGGAACACCGGGGAGCTGTTTTTT. It yields the protein CASSSNRERNTGELFF.

In the case of this clone: The sample contains more than one DNA sequence encoding this CDR3. This sequence joins TRBV27 and TRBJ2-3, with a tentative D call TRBD1 (6 bases). Germline CDR1 and CDR2: MNHEY and SMNVEV (reference sequence). The CDR3 has 15 residues. The V end was cut by 2 bases, the J end by 1 base, with 10 bases between. Here the CDR3 reads CASSLGTSGTDTQYF. CDR3 DNA: TGTGCCAGCAGTTTAGGGACAAGTGGCACAGATACGCAGTATTTT.